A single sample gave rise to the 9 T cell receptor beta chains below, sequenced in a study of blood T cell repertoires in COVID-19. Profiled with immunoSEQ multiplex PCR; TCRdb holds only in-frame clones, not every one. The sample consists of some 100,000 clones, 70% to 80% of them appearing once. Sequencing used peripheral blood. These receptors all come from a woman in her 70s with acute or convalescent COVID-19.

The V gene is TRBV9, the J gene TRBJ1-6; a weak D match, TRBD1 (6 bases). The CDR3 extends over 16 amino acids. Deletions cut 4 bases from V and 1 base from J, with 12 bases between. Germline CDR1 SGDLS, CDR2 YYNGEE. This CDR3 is CASSPRTESYNSPLHF. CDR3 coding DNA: TGTGCCAGCAGCCCCAGGACAGAGTCCTATAATTCACCCCTCCACTTT.

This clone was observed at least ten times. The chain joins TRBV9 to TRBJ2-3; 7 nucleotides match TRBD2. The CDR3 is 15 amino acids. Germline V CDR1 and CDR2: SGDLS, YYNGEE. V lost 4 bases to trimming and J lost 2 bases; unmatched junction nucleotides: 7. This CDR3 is CASSPSGEYTDTQYF. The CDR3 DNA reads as TGTGCCAGCAGCCCGAGCGGGGAGTACACAGATACGCAGTATTTT.

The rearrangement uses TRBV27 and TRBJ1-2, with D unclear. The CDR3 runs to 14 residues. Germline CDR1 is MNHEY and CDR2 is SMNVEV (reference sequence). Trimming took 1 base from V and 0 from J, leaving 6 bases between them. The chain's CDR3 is CASSLWPANYGYTF. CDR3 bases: TGTGCCAGCAGTTTATGGCCCGCTAACTATGGCTACACCTTC.

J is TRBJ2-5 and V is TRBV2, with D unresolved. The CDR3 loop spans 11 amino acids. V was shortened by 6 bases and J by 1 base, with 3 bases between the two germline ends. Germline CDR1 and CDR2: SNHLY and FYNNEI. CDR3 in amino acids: CASSFQETQYF. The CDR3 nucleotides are TGTGCCAGCAGCTTCCAAGAGACCCAGTACTTC.

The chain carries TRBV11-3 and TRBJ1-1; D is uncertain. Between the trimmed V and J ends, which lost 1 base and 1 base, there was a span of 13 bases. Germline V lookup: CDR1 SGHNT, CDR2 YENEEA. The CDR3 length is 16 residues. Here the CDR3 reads CASSLGYGVRNTEAFF. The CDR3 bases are TGTGCCAGCAGCTTAGGGTACGGGGTCCGGAACACTGAAGCTTTCTTT.

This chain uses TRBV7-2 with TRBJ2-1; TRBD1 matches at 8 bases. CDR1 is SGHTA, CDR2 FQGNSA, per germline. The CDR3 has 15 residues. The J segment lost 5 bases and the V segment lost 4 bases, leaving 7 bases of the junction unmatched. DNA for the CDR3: TGTGCCAGCAGCTATCAGGGGGCTCACCACAATGAGCAGTTCTTC. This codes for CASSYQGAHHNEQFF.

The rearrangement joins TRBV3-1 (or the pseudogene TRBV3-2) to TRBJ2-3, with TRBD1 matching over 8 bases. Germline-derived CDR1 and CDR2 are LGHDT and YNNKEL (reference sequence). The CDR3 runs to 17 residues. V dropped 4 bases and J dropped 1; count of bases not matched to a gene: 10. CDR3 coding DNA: TGTGCCAGCAGCCTTAAACCCGGGACAGGAGGCACAGATACGCAGTATTTT. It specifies CASSLKPGTGGTDTQYF.

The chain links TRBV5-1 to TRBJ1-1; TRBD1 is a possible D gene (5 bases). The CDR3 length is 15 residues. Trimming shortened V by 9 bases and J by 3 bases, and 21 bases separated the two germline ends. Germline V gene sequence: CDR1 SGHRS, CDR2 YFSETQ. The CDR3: CATSRGDSRDTEAFF. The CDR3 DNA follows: TGCGCCACCTCACGGGGGGACTCGAGGGACACTGAAGCTTTCTTT.

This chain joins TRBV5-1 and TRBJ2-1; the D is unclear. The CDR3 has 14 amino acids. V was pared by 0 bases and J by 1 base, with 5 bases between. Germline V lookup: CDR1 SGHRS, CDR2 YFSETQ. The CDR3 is CASSLGQSYNEQFF. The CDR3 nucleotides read TGCGCCAGCAGCTTGGGACAATCCTACAATGAGCAGTTCTTC.